This T cell receptor beta chain emerged from a study of cytotoxic CD8 clonotypes in ibrutinib-treated CLL. Study as a whole: Investigators reported 25 or so partial and 2 complete responses; after median around 63 months, about 15 patients remained remitted and some 12 progressed.

Notes on the study in general: Clonality increased with ibrutinib response but returned toward baseline at progression. Few clonotypes were public, and these shrank or held steady under treatment.

Produced via immunoSEQ multiplex PCR; TCRdb's table is partial and in-frame only. The table includes fewer than 100,000 clones, more than 70% detected once. Roughly 2 micrograms of genomic DNA from cryopreserved PBMCs went into TCR beta libraries. V was pared by 0 bases and J by 4 bases, with 9 bases between. Germline-derived CDR1 and CDR2 are MNHEY and SVGAGI. This CDR3 is 14 amino acids long. With respect to this clone: The antigen is undetermined.

This sample comprised PBMCs, obtained before ibrutinib treatment. The chain links TRBV6-5 to TRBJ1-2; TRBD1 is a possible D gene (6 bases). This clonotype was obtained from a human donor with chronic lymphocytic leukemia. DNA of the CDR3: TGTGCCAGCAGTTACTCGAGGGGGTTCTATGGCTACACCTTC. This sequence encodes CASSYSRGFYGYTF.